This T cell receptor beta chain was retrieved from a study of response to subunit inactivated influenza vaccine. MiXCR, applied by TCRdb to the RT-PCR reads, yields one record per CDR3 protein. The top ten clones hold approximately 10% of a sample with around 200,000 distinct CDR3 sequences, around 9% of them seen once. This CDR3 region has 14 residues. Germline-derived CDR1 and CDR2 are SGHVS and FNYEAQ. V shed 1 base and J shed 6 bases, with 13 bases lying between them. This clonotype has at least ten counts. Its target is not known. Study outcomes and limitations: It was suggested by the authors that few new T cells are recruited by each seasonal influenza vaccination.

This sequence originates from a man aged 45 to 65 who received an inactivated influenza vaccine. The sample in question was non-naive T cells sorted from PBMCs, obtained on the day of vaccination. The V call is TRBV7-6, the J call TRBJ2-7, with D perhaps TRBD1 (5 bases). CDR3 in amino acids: CASSLGQGGPEQYF. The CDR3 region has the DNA TGTGCCAGCAGCTTAGGTCAGGGTGGTCCCGAGCAGTACTTC.